This T cell receptor beta chain derives from a study of cytomegalovirus exposure and HLA in healthy donors listed by TCRdb under 2017. General notes on the study: According to an earlier analysis of several hundred of the donors, roughly 180 million T cells yielded 117 million unique TCR beta sequences and about 300 Gb of sequence data. An early release covering about 600 HLA-typed donors comprised about 290 gigabases of sequencing data and around 85 million unique TCR sequences. Among the roughly 400 genotyped donors, 81% belonged to the genetic ancestry cluster associated with self-reported Caucasian donors. The study aimed to test whether cataloging public T cell receptors could reveal signatures of past pathogen exposure. Using immunosequencing, the study profiled T cell repertoires from 500 to 800 subjects and related those repertoires to cytomegalovirus serostatus. A separate validation cohort of more than 100 different subjects was used in addition to the approximately 700-subject first cohort. High-throughput TCR immunosequencing, statistical association of individual TCRs with disease status, and machine learning were combined to predict cytomegalovirus infection status. A later analysis re-analyzed previously published TCR beta repertoires from roughly 630 donors and added high-resolution HLA genotyping to study TCR occurrence patterns. The later analysis used no new phenotypic data to find candidate immune exposures, relying instead on TCR beta sequences and their occurrence across donors. To decide whether each TCR beta V gene segment behaved as functional or pseudogenic, an earlier analysis of approximately 600 of the donors relied on high-throughput TCR beta sequencing. Alongside the repertoire data, information on donor age, sex, ethnicity and CMV serostatus was compiled. A later genetic analysis used genome-wide SNP genotypes for 398 of the 666 donors, treating that subset as a discovery cohort. All discovery cohort repertoires had been generated using a single sequencing platform. Class I and class II HLA loci were covered by the typing at four-digit resolution. Typing coverage varied by locus: roughly 629-640 donors for A, B, C, DRB1 and DQB1; roughly 500 for DQA1; about 590 for DPA1; 450 to 480 for DPB1. Roughly 5 DR-DQ haplotypes were handled as single units for association and clustering, since linkage in the cohort was strong. Among around 400 genotyped donors of the cohort, an average of about 240,000 unique TCR beta nucleotide sequences was sequenced per donor, of which roughly 18% were non-productive. Study-wide findings and limitations: A further reported finding was that TCR beta sequences accurately predicted the HLA-A and HLA-B alleles for most subjects in the first cohort. In an earlier analysis of some 500 of the donors, most TCR beta V segments were observed in productive rearrangements about 87% or about 30% of the time, broadly matching IMGT annotations. It was suggested by the authors that the approach could potentially be generalized to other disease states and immunological phenotypes. In a later analysis, 16,951 TCR beta sequences were associated with specific HLA alleles at a false discovery rate of 0.05. Only TCR beta chains were sequenced in this cohort, and the absence of alpha or paired-chain data limited detectable features. Immune exposure information for the cohort was limited to CMV serostatus. The presence/absence analyses assumed that sequencing depth was roughly uniform across donors, and that assumption may not be true. In a later analysis, the rate of TCR association differed among HLA loci, with DRB1 alleles having the most associated TCRs and HLA-C alleles having the fewest. In a later analysis, several top co-occurrence clusters were reported to appear linked to parvovirus B19, influenza, CMV and Epstein-Barr virus. Some IMGT-functional V segments, including TRBV6-2 and TRBV6-3, could not be told apart with the 87-base-pair reads, so those segments were excluded. Strong co-occurrence of HLA alleles, especially DR and DQ, made assigning TCR associations to individual alleles difficult. Because HLA typing was unavailable for some donors at each locus, only the typed subset was used in association tests. In a later genetic analysis, fewer N-insertions in productive TCRs were reported among donors in an Asian-associated ancestry cluster than the approximately 630-donor mean. In both the original and validation cohorts, the classifier was reported to diagnose cytomegalovirus status with high specificity and sensitivity. Linkage disequilibrium might explain the correlated functional status among segregating V segments, but an unknown experimental factor could not be excluded. According to a later analysis, most CMV-associated TCR beta chains appeared to be HLA-restricted, and the HLA associations seemed to be driven largely by CMV exposure. An association between a missense DCLRE1C variant and V-gene and J-gene trimming of TCR beta chains was found in a later genetic analysis and replicated in an independent cohort. While some public TCRs were present in many individuals, most TCR sequences turned up only very rarely across donors. In a later analysis, HLA-associated TCR beta chains showed more clonal expansion and lower generation probabilities than non-associated chains that were equally common. In vitro tests confirmed that a few of the cytomegalovirus-associated TCR beta chains recognize cytomegalovirus antigens. The earlier analysis of some 560 of the donors excluded some 15 rarely observed V segments, including chromosome 9 orphons, because counts were too low. A cluster of highly shared sequence variants was judged likely to represent a technical artifact of the sequencing pipeline. A total of 150 to 200 TCR beta chains were listed by the study as associated with cytomegalovirus.

Library preparation used the immunoSEQ multiplex PCR assay. For the multiplex PCR, a mixture combining 60 forward primers for TCR Vbeta segments and 13 reverse primers for TCR Jbeta segments was used. Amplification of the CDR3 region of rearranged TCR beta genes was performed with a multiplex PCR assay on genomic DNA. Amplified TCR beta libraries were sequenced as 87-base-pair reads on the Illumina HiSeq System. On the study's bioinformatics: A later analysis counted about 80 million unique TCR beta chains across the 650 to 800 repertoires, and roughly 9.9 million of these chains were shared by at least two donors. Raw reads were error-corrected and collapsed into unique sequences with a nearest-neighbor algorithm that merged closely related sequences to remove PCR and sequencing errors. Alignment of CDR3 sequences to IMGT reference sequences was used to assign V, D and J gene segments. For a sequence to be retained, a match of at least six nucleotides to both a V gene segment and a J gene segment was required. Rearrangements were classified as productive when the CDR3 lacked stop codons and remained in frame with V and J, and all other rearrangements were classified as non-productive. Following IMGT convention, CDR3 was defined as the stretch from the second conserved V-encoded cysteine to the conserved J-encoded phenylalanine. The earlier analysis of about 500 of the donors excluded sequences that lacked an unambiguous match to a single V gene segment. In an earlier analysis of around 600 of the donors, V segments were called functional above 56.7% productive rearrangements and were called segregating when the between-donor standard deviation exceeded 5%. A statistical classification framework was built to diagnose cytomegalovirus status from the catalog of TCR beta chain sequences. In a later analysis, V and J genes were assigned by comparing TCR nucleotide sequences against IMGT/GENE-DB human TR gene sequences. Using the TCRdist pipeline, a later analysis assigned CDR3 sequences along with most-parsimonious VDJ recombination scenarios. In a later analysis, each TCR beta chain was defined by its CDR3 amino acid sequence together with its V-gene family, and reads without a unique V-gene family were excluded. In a later analysis, 450 to 600 highly shared, low-generation-probability nucleotide sequences were removed to address suspected cross-contamination and a sequencing artifact. In a later analysis, a clonal expansion index was calculated for each public chain from normalized within-repertoire ranks of inferred template counts. In a later analysis, generation probabilities were computed using a VDJ recombination model fitted to out-of-frame rearrangements, and the results were checked against IGoR. In a later analysis, hypergeometric tests were used to score TCR-TCR, TCR-HLA and TCR-CMV co-occurrence, with a repertoire-size bias correction applied to TCR pairs. False discovery rates were estimated in a later analysis by permuting HLA or CMV assignments 20 times. In a later analysis, co-occurring TCRs were grouped using DBSCAN, with TCRdist sequence similarity added in when clustering inside HLA-allele-positive subsets. Repertoires with fewer than 30,000 or more than 120,000 public chains were left out of co-occurrence clustering, as were about 5 repertoires with anomalous nucleotide sharing. Entries here come from immuneACCESS through TCRdb and include only in-frame sequences with V and J called. Some clones fail to appear in such tables; in the studies checked, an unresolved V gene covers under half of the shortfall, and the cause of the remainder is unknown. For V, J and clone size, that table is used; D and trimming come from the DNA. This sample lists approximately 150,000 clones; about 75% were detected once. Around 2.6% of the sample belongs to the ten largest clones.

For this clone: It lacks a known antigen. It has no much larger one-base neighbor in the sample; base qualities were not kept.

In total, roughly 710 healthy bone marrow donors made up the cohort. At the time of sampling, every cohort member was nominally healthy, though immune exposures that went unrecorded were likely present. The donor was CMV seronegative and belonged to the group of 350 to 400 seronegative cohort members. A peripheral blood sample was collected from each donor, and TCR beta sequencing was performed on peripheral blood mononuclear cells. Genomic DNA was extracted from the blood cell samples with the Qiagen DNeasy Blood Extraction Kit. Trimmed from V: 5 bases; trimmed from J: 3 bases; junction bases lacking a gene match: 15. Counted from cysteine to phenylalanine, this CDR3 has 18 amino acids. Of all the DNA, just the CDR3 is kept, 54 bases in frame from base 1. The germline V gene (reference sequence) gives CDR1 as SGHKS and CDR2 as YYEKEE.

Sequenced input: PBMCs. Rearrangement joined TRBV5-5 to TRBJ2-7; TRBD2 agrees with 12 junctional bases. The clonotype originates from a female donor in good health and CMV-seronegative. CDR3 region: CASSAQGSSGRAGYEQYF. The nucleotides read TGTGCCAGCAGTGCCCAGGGCTCTAGCGGGAGGGCCGGCTACGAGCAGTACTTC.